The T cell receptor beta chain described here comes from a study of T cell repertoires in cytomegalovirus infection. In TCRdb, the reads were re-called with MiXCR into one record per CDR3 protein. This repertoire shows some 440,000 distinct CDR3 sequences, 25% to 40% found once; its top ten account for around 15%. The source is a human donor in good health (CMV status not recorded). Some clones in this sample may be carry-over from other donors' samples. Input material: PBMCs.

The CDR3 is CSARQSRLAGGRASTDTQYF. The CDR3 nucleotides read TGCAGTGCTAGACAGAGTAGACTAGCGGGGGGTCGAGCTAGCACAGATACGCAGTATTTT. This chain links TRBV20-1 with TRBJ2-3, with TRBD2 identical over 13 bases. This CDR3 comprises 20 residues. CDR1 DFQATT and CDR2 SNEGSKA come from the germline V gene (reference sequence). V lost 2 bases and J lost 0; bases outside the gene matches: 14.